Listed below are T cell receptor beta chains from one sample, sequenced in a study of blood T cell repertoires in COVID-19. Method: immunoSEQ multiplex PCR; TCRdb's copy keeps in-frame clones and lacks some. The table records roughly 43,000 clones, around 83% of them present only once. Material for sequencing was PBMCs or T cells enriched from blood (not recorded which). These receptor sequences come from a woman in her 50s who had recovered from COVID-19. Both conserved end residues are trimmed from each CDR3. The order of the fields is J gene, V gene, CDR3 protein.

J gene: TRBJ2-5
V gene: TRBV13
CDR3 protein: ASSLARTGVQETQY

J gene: TRBJ1-2
V gene: TRBV3-1/TRBV3-2
CDR3 protein: ASSQDWGGGYT

J gene: TRBJ2-1
V gene: TRBV11-3
CDR3 protein: ASSIQGQSDLRVYNEQF

J gene: TRBJ2-2
V gene: TRBV11-2
CDR3 protein: ASSLDPRGNTGELF

J gene: TRBJ2-2
V gene: TRBV9
CDR3 protein: ASSVLVSPGELF

J gene: TRBJ1-3
V gene: TRBV4-3
CDR3 protein: ASSQDWGGTGNTIY

J gene: TRBJ1-5
V gene: TRBV6-2/TRBV6-3
CDR3 protein: ASSDKQLSNQPQH

J gene: TRBJ1-6
V gene: TRBV19
CDR3 protein: ASSSSGVSPLH

J gene: TRBJ1-5
V gene: TRBV2
CDR3 protein: ASSDGRQGAGQPQH

J gene: TRBJ2-5
V gene: TRBV3-1/TRBV3-2
CDR3 protein: ASSPWRQQETQY

J gene: TRBJ1-3
V gene: TRBV28
CDR3 protein: ASSAHRGGNTIY

J gene: TRBJ2-1
V gene: TRBV4-1
CDR3 protein: ASSQDRGQYNEQF

J gene: TRBJ1-3
V gene: TRBV29-1
CDR3 protein: SVAQGGTGNTIY

J gene: TRBJ2-7
V gene: TRBV19
CDR3 protein: ASKSSGRKFGDEQY

J gene: TRBJ1-2
V gene: TRBV7-2
CDR3 protein: ASSPQGGQGYGYT

J gene: TRBJ2-1
V gene: TRBV29-1
CDR3 protein: SVESGGAVNEQF

J gene: TRBJ1-1
V gene: TRBV7-9
CDR3 protein: ASSKGVNTEAF

J gene: TRBJ1-3
V gene: TRBV19
CDR3 protein: ASSFDSFVSGNTIY

J gene: TRBJ1-1
V gene: TRBV7-9
CDR3 protein: ASSFTGVNTEAF

J gene: TRBJ2-2
V gene: TRBV3-1/TRBV3-2
CDR3 protein: ASKGASGTNTGELF

J gene: TRBJ1-6
V gene: TRBV28
CDR3 protein: ASSKGVLSPLH

J gene: TRBJ2-1
V gene: TRBV5-1
CDR3 protein: ASSLQAGGQWDEQF

J gene: TRBJ1-2
V gene: TRBV28
CDR3 protein: ASTLSGTNYGYT

J gene: TRBJ2-3
V gene: TRBV12-5
CDR3 protein: ASGSRTDTQY

J gene: TRBJ2-5
V gene: TRBV28
CDR3 protein: ASSVDYQETQY

J gene: TRBJ1-2
V gene: TRBV3-1/TRBV3-2
CDR3 protein: ASSQDYRGHGYT

J gene: TRBJ1-2
V gene: TRBV28
CDR3 protein: ASSFWALGQGEGYT

J gene: TRBJ2-7
V gene: TRBV5-8
CDR3 protein: ASSPGYEQY

J gene: TRBJ1-4
V gene: TRBV4-1
CDR3 protein: ASSQGRGTDEKLF

J gene: TRBJ2-3
V gene: TRBV30
CDR3 protein: AWEVQGSDTQY

J gene: TRBJ2-3
V gene: TRBV2
CDR3 protein: ASRTRAGAGDTQY

J gene: TRBJ2-7
V gene: TRBV5-5
CDR3 protein: ASSRTSGVYEQY

J gene: TRBJ2-1
V gene: TRBV28
CDR3 protein: ASSSGTSGRYVYNEQF

J gene: TRBJ1-6
V gene: TRBV7-6
CDR3 protein: ASGRADSPLH

J gene: TRBJ1-1
V gene: TRBV3-1/TRBV3-2
CDR3 protein: ASKSRQWTEAF

J gene: TRBJ2-5
V gene: TRBV20-1
CDR3 protein: SASGRGQSRYQY

J gene: TRBJ2-7
V gene: TRBV6-5
CDR3 protein: ASRYTGTSGGYEQY

J gene: TRBJ2-1
V gene: TRBV5-8
CDR3 protein: ASSLGVAGLGHEQF

J gene: TRBJ1-2
V gene: TRBV13
CDR3 protein: ASSRMTGMVRKGNYGYT